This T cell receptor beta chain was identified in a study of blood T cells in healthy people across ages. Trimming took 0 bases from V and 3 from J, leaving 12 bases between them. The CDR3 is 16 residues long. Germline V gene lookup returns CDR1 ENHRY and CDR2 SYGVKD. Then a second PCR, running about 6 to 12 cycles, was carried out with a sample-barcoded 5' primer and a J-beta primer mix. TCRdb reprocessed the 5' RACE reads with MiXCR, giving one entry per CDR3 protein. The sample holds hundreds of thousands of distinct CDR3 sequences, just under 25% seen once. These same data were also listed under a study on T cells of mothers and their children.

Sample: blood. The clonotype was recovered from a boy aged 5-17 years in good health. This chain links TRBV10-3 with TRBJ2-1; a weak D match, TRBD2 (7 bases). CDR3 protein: CAISESRGASYNEQFF. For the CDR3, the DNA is TGTGCCATCAGTGAGTCTCGGGGGGCAAGCTACAATGAGCAGTTCTTC.